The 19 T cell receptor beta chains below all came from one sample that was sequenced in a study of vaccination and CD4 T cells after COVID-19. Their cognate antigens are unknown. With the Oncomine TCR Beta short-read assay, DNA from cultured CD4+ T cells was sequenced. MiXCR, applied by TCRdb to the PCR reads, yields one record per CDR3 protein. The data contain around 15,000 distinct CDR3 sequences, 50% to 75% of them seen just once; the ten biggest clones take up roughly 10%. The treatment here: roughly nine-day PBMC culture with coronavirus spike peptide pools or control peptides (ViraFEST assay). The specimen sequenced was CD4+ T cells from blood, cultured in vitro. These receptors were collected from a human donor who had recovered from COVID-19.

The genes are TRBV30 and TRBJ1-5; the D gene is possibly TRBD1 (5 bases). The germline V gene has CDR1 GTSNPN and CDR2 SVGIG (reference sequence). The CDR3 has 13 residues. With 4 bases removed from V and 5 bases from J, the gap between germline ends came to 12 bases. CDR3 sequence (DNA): TGTGCCTGGACAGGAGCGGGGGATCAGCCCCAGCATTTT. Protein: CAWTGAGDQPQHF.

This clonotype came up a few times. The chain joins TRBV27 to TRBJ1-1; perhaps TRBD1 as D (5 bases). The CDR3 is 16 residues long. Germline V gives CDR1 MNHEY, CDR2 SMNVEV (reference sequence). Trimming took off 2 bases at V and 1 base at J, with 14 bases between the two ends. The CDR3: CASSLNPGGANTEAFF. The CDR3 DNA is TGTGCCAGCAGTTTAAACCCCGGAGGGGCGAACACTGAAGCTTTCTTT.

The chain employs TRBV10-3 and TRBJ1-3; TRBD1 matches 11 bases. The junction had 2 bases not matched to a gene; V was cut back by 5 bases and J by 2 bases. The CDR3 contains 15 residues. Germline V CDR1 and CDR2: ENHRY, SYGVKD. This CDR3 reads CAISPGQGAGNTIYF. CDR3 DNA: TGTGCCATCAGTCCGGGACAGGGGGCTGGAAACACCATATATTTT.

CDR3 amino acids: CASSLTGGNEKLFF. The CDR3 DNA sequence: TGTGCCAGCAGCTTGACAGGGGGTAATGAAAAACTGTTTTTT. The chain uses TRBV6-1 and TRBJ1-4, with TRBD1 matching 9 bases. CDR3 length equals 14 residues. Germline CDR1 MNHNS, CDR2 SASEGT. V was clipped by 6 bases and J by 4 bases; unmatched bases: 3.

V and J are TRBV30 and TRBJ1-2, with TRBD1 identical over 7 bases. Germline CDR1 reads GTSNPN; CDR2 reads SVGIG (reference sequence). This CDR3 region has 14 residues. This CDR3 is CAATGQAINYGYTF. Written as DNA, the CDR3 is TGTGCTGCTACCGGACAGGCAATTAACTATGGCTACACCTTC.

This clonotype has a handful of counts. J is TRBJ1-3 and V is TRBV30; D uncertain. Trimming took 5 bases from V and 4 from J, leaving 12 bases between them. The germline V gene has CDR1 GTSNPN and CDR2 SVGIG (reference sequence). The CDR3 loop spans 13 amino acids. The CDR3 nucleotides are TGTGCCTGGGCGAGGCAGCGCGGAAACACCATATATTTT. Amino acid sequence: CAWARQRGNTIYF.

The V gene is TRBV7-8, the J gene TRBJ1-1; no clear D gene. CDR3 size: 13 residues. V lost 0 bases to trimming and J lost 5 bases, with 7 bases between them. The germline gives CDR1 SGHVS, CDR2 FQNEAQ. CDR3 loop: CASSLARETEAFF. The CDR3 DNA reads TGTGCCAGCAGCTTAGCAAGAGAAACTGAAGCTTTCTTT.

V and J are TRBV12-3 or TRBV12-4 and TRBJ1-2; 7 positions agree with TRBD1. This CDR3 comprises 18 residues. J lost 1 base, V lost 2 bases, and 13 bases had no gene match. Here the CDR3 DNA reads TGTGCCAGCAGTTTACGGGGCAGGGGGTGGGGGATTAACTATGGCTACACCTTC. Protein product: CASSLRGRGWGINYGYTF.

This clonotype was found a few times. The CDR3 is CASRGILGPNTIYF. The CDR3 DNA follows: TGTGCCAGCAGGGGGATCCTAGGACCAAACACCATATATTTT. The chain uses TRBV6-1 and TRBJ1-3, with D unclear. V dropped 6 bases and J dropped 6 bases, with 15 bases sitting between them. The CDR3 loop spans 14 amino acids. CDR1 and CDR2 from the germline V gene are MNHNS and SASEGT.

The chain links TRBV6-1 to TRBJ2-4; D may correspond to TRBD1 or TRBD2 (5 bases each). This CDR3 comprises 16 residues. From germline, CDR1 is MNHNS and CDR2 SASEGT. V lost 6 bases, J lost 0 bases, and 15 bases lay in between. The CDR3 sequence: CASSRWGSGAKNIQYF. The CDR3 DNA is TGTGCCAGCAGCCGGTGGGGGAGTGGAGCCAAAAACATTCAGTACTTC.

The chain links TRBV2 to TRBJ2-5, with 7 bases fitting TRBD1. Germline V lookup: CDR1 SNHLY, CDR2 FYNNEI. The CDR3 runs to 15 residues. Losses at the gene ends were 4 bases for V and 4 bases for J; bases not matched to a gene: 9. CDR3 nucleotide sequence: TGTGCCAGCAGTGGGGACAGCTTCAAGTCAGAGACCCAGTACTTC. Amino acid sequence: CASSGDSFKSETQYF.

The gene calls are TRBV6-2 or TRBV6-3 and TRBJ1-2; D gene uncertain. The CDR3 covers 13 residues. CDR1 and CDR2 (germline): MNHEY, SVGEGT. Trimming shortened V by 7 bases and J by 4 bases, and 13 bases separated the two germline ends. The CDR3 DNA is TGTGCCAGCACCAATCCGGGTGGCTATGGCTACACCTTC. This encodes CASTNPGGYGYTF.

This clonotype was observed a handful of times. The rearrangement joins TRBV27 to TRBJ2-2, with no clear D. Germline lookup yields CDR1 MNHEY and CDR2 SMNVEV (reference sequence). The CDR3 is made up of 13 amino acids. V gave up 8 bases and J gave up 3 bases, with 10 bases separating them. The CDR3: CASAHLDTGELFF. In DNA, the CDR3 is TGTGCCAGCGCCCACCTTGACACCGGGGAGCTGTTTTTT.

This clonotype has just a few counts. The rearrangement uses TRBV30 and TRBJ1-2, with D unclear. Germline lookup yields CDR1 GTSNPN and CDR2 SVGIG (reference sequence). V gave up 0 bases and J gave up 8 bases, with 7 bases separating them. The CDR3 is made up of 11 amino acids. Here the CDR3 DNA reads TGTGCCTGGAGTGTACTTGAAGGCTACACCTTC. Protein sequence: CAWSVLEGYTF.

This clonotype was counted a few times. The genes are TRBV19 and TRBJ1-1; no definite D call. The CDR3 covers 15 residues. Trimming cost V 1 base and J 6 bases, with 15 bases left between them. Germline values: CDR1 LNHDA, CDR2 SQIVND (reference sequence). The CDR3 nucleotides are TGTGCCAGTAGTATAGGGGCCTACCCTAGGGCTGAAGCTTTCTTT. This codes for CASSIGAYPRAEAFF. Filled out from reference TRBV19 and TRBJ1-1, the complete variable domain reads DGGITQSPKYLFRKEGQNVTLSCEQNLNHDAMYWYRQDPGQGLRLIYYSQIVNDFQKGDIAEGYSVSREKKESFPLTVTSAQKNPTAFYLCASSIGAYPRAEAFFGQGTRLTVV.

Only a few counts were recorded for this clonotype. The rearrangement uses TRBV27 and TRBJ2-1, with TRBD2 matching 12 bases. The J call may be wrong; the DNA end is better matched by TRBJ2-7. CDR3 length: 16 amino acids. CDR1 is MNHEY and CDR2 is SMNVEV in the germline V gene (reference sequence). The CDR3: CASSRGLAGTPREQYF. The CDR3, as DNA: TGTGCCAGCAGTCGCGGACTAGCGGGGACCCCGAGGGAGCAGTACTTC.

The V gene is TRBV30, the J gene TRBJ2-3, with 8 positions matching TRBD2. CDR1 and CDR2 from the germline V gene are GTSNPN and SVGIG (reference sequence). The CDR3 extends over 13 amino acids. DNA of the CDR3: TGTGTCCGGGGGGGCTCTACCACAGATACGCAGTATTTT. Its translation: CVRGGSTTDTQYF. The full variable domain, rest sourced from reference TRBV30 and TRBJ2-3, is SQTIHQWPATLVQPVGSPLSLECTVEGTSNPNLYWYRQAAGRGLQLLFYSVGIGQISSEVPQNLSASRPQDRQFILSSKKLLLSDSGFYLCVRGGSTTDTQYFGPGTRLTVL.

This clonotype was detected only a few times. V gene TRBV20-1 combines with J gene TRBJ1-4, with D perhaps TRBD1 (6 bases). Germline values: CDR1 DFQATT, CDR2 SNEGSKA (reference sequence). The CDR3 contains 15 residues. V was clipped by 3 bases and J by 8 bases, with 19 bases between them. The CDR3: CSASSLAAGDEKLFF. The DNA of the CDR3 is TGCAGTGCTAGTTCGTTAGCGGCAGGGGACGAAAAACTGTTTTTT.

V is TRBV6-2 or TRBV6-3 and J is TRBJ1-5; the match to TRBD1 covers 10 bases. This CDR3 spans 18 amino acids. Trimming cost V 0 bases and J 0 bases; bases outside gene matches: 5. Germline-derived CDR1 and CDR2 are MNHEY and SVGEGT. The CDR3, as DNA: TGTGCCAGCAGTTACTCTGGGACAGGGGTTGATAGCAATCAGCCCCAGCATTTT. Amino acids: CASSYSGTGVDSNQPQHF.